This T cell receptor (beta chain) was sequenced during a study of shared clonotypes between healthy human individuals. Study details: Three plates were used per donor for CD4 naive, three for CD4 memory, two for CD8 naive and one for CD8 memory. Broader study findings: The small donor group covered limited genetic and exposure diversity.

Clones were read by immunoSEQ multiplex PCR, and TCRdb kept only the in-frame ones, dropping some. The sample lists 1.6 million or so clones, approximately 98.5% occurring once. The V end was cut by 1 base, the J end by 6 bases, with 12 bases between. Germline CDR1 is SGHRS and CDR2 is YFSETQ. The CDR3 loop spans 14 amino acids. To note about this clone: Its antigen is not identified.

The sequenced sample was naive CD4+ T cells sorted from blood. Described subset: CD45RA+ positively selected. The J gene is TRBJ2-3, the V gene TRBV5-1; D gene unclear. This sequence originates from a man aged 30 to 45 in good health. The CDR3 nucleotides are TGCGCCAGCAGCTTGCGTCCTAGGGCGGATACGCAGTATTTT. Its translation: CASSLRPRADTQYF.